These 7 T cell receptor beta chains were sequenced from one sample in a study of T cell responses to AZD1222 COVID-19 vaccine. Produced via immunoSEQ multiplex PCR; TCRdb's table is partial and in-frame only. The sample holds approximately 52,000 clones; 80% to 90% are singletons and the top ten take approximately 2.4%. Specimen: peripheral blood, collected 28 days after the second AZD1222 dose. These receptors all come from an adult who received the AZD1222 COVID-19 vaccine.

The chain joins TRBV19 to TRBJ2-2, with TRBD1 identical over 7 bases. Germline lookup yields CDR1 LNHDA and CDR2 SQIVND (reference sequence). V lost 9 bases and J lost 4; bases outside the gene matches: 5. The CDR3 is 13 amino acids. CDR3 nucleotide sequence: TGTGCCAGCCGACAGGGTGGCACCGGGGAGCTGTTTTTT. Its protein is CASRQGGTGELFF.

V gene TRBV7-8 combines with J gene TRBJ1-5, with D unresolved. This CDR3 spans 14 amino acids. CDR1 is SGHVS, CDR2 FQNEAQ, per germline. Between the trimmed V and J ends, which lost 5 bases and 2 bases, there was a span of 10 bases. CDR3 coding DNA: TGTGCCAGCAGCGCTTGGGAGGGCAATCAGCCCCAGCATTTT. Its protein is CASSAWEGNQPQHF.

The chain joins TRBV19 to TRBJ2-7; 12 bases fit TRBD2. Germline lookup yields CDR1 LNHDA and CDR2 SQIVND (reference sequence). Losses at the gene ends were 4 bases for V and 6 bases for J; bases not matched to a gene: 4. CDR3 length: 14 residues. CDR3 sequence reads: CASSTRTSGVEQYF. For the CDR3, the DNA is TGTGCCAGTAGTACCAGGACTAGCGGGGTCGAGCAGTACTTC.

The V gene is TRBV11-2, the J gene TRBJ1-1, with D uncertain. Germline CDR1 reads SGHAT; CDR2 reads FQNNGV. V lost 1 base, J lost 7 bases, and 7 bases lay in between. The length of the CDR3 is 12 residues. In DNA form, the CDR3 reads TGTGCCAGCAGCTTAGGAGCGATTGAAGCTTTCTTT. As protein: CASSLGAIEAFF.

This chain uses TRBV28 with TRBJ1-4; TRBD1 is a possible D gene (5 bases). V lost 2 bases and J 13 bases, leaving 8 bases between the germline ends. CDR3 size: 11 residues. The V gene's germline CDR1 is MDHEN and CDR2 SYDVKM. The DNA of the CDR3 is TGTGCCAGCAGTTTAGGGGGTCGACTGTTTTTT. Translated, it gives CASSLGGRLFF.

The chain links TRBV6-1 to TRBJ2-1; 9 bases line up with TRBD2. The length of the CDR3 is 16 residues. V trimming: 1 base; J trimming: 6 bases; junction bases outside the gene matches: 7. From germline, CDR1 is MNHNS and CDR2 SASEGT. CDR3 region: CASSEGPSGRFNEQFF. In DNA, the CDR3 is TGTGCCAGCAGTGAAGGCCCCAGCGGGAGGTTCAATGAGCAGTTCTTC.

The chain employs TRBV6-5 and TRBJ1-1; 8 bases are a match to TRBD1. The CDR3 has 15 residues. With V trimmed by 5 bases and J by 2 bases, 7 bases remained unmatched. The germline V gene has CDR1 MNHEY and CDR2 SVGAGI. The CDR3 spells CASSLRGTGNTEAFF. The DNA of the CDR3 is TGTGCCAGCAGTCTGCGCGGGACAGGCAACACTGAAGCTTTCTTT.